This T cell receptor (beta chain) is from a study of long-term antiretroviral therapy in people with HIV. Study-wide results and limits: Older ART regimens were possibly in use when the blood was collected between about 2003 and 2018. ART adherence was not documented, and neither viral resistance nor therapy changes had any data. Narrower CDR3 length ranges marked HIV repertoires relative to controls.

About this clone: The antigen remains unidentified.

Trimming pared 6 bases from V and 10 bases from J, leaving 18 bases between. The CDR3 runs 13 residues. Germline V gene data show CDR1 as LGHNT and CDR2 as FRNRAP. Researchers report immunoSEQ v3.0 was run at survey level. Here immunoSEQ multiplex PCR was the method, and the copy in TCRdb shows in-frame clones only, minus some. In the table there are roughly 39,000 clones, 75% to 90% of which are singletons. Every one of the donors gave at least one pre-ART PBMC sample and at least two post-ART PBMC samples. This clonotype was sampled from a young woman with HIV. The chain employs TRBV12-5 and TRBJ1-1, with D tentatively TRBD1 (6 bases). This sample comprised unsorted PBMCs, obtained just before starting antiretroviral therapy. Here the CDR3 DNA reads TGTGCTAGTGGCCATTTCGGGGAGGGGGTAGCTTTCTTT. This encodes CASGHFGEGVAFF.